The source of this T cell receptor beta chain is a study of T cell responses to AZD1222 COVID-19 vaccine. Comment on this clone: What it binds is not known.

Germline V CDR1 and CDR2: PRHDT, FYEKMQ (reference sequence). The ends were cut back, 5 bases at V and 9 bases at J, with 11 bases in the middle. CDR3 length equals 12 residues. Findings of the study overall: White British ancestry dominated among donors, who included more females, and clonal diversity was possibly underestimated.

The data were produced by immunoSEQ multiplex PCR, yet TCRdb's version contains in-frame clones alone and is incomplete. The repertoire holds about 84,000 clones, with 80% to 90% as singletons. The chain has TRBV13 and TRBJ2-1; D perhaps matches TRBD2 (7 bases). The sample here was peripheral blood, taken 28 days after the second AZD1222 dose. This clonotype was obtained from an adult who received the AZD1222 COVID-19 vaccine. The CDR3 loop is CASSLRGGEQFF. Written as DNA, the CDR3 is TGTGCCAGCAGCCTAAGGGGGGGTGAGCAGTTCTTC.